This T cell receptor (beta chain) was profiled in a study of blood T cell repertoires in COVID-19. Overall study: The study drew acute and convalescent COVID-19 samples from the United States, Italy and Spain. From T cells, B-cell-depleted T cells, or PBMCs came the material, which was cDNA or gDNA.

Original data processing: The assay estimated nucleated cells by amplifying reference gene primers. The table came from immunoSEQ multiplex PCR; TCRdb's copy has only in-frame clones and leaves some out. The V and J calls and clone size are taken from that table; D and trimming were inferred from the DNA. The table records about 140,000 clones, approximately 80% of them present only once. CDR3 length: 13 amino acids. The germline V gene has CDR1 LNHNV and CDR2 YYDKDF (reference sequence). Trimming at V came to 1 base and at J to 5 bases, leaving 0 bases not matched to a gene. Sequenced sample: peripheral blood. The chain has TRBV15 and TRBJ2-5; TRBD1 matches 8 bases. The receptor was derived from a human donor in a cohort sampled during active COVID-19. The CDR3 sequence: CATSRGQGETQYF. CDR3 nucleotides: TGTGCCACCAGCAGAGGACAGGGGGAGACCCAGTACTTC.